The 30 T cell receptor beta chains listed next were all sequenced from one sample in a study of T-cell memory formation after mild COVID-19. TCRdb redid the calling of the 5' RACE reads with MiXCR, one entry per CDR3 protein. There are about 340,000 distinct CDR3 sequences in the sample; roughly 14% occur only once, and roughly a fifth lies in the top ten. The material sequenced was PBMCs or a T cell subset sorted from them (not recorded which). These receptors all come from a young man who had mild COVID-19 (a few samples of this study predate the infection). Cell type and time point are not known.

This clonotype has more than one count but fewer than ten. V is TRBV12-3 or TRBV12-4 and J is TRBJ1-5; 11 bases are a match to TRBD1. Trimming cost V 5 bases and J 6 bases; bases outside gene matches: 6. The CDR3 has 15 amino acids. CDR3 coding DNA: TGTGCCAGCAGTGGACAGGGGGCGGTAGGTCAGCCCCAGCATTTT. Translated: CASSGQGAVGQPQHF.

CDR3 sequence (DNA): TGTGCCAGCTCACCACCGACGCAGGGTCGATCAGGCTACACCTTC. Encoded protein: CASSPPTQGRSGYTF. The V and J genes are TRBV18 and TRBJ1-2, with D tentatively TRBD1 (5 bases). CDR1 and CDR2 (germline): KGHSH, LQKENI. The CDR3 totals 15 residues. Between the trimmed V and J ends, which lost 0 bases and 8 bases, there was a span of 16 bases.

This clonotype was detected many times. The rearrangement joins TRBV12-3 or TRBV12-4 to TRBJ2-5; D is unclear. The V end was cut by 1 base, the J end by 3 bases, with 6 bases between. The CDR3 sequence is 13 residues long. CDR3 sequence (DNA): TGTGCCAGCAGTTTAGTCAGAAAAGAGACCCAGTACTTC. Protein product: CASSLVRKETQYF.

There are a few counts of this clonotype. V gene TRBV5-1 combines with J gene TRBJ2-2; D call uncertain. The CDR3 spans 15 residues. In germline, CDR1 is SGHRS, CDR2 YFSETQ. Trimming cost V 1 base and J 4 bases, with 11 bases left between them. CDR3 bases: TGCGCCAGCAGCTTGAGCCTAGTTATCACCGGGGAGCTGTTTTTT. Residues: CASSLSLVITGELFF. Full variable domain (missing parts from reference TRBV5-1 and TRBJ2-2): KAGVTQTPRYLIKTRGQQVTLSCSPISGHRSVSWYQQTPGQGLQFLFEYFSETQRNKGNFPGRFSGRQFSNSRSEMNVSTLELGDSALYLCASSLSLVITGELFFGEGSRLTVL.

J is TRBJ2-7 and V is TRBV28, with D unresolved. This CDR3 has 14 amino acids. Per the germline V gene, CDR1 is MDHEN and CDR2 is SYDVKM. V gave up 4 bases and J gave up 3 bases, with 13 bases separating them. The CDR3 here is CASSSPYPFYEQYV. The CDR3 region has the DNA TGTGCCAGCAGTTCGCCATACCCCTTCTACGAGCAGTACGTC.

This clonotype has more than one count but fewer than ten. The CDR3 DNA reads as TGTGCCAGCAGCTTGCCGGACAGGGGGGCCTACGAGCAGTACTTC. The encoded protein is CASSLPDRGAYEQYF. The rearrangement joins TRBV11-2 to TRBJ2-7; 10 nucleotides line up with TRBD1. The J segment lost 2 bases and the V segment lost 3 bases, leaving 4 bases of the junction unmatched. Germline V CDR1 and CDR2: SGHAT, FQNNGV. The CDR3 sequence is 15 residues long. The variable domain in full, completed from reference TRBV11-2 and TRBJ2-7, reads EAGVAQSPRYKIIEKRQSVAFWCNPISGHATLYWYQQILGQGPKLLIQFQNNGVVDDSQLPKDRFSAERLKGVDSTLKIQPAKLEDSAVYLCASSLPDRGAYEQYFGPGTRLTVT.

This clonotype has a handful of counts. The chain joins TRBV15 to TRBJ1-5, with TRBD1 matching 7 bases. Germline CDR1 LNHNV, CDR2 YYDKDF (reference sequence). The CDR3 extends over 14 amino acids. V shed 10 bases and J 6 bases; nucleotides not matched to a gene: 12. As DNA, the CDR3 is TGTGCCATTAGCCCGGGACAGATATTTCAGCCCCAGCATTTT. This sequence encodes CAISPGQIFQPQHF. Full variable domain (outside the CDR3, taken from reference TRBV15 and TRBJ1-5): DAMVIQNPRYQVTQFGKPVTLSCSQTLNHNVMYWYQQKSSQAPKLLFHYYDKDFNNEADTPDNFQSRRPNTSFCFLDIRSPGLGDTAMYLCAISPGQIFQPQHFGDGTRLSIL.

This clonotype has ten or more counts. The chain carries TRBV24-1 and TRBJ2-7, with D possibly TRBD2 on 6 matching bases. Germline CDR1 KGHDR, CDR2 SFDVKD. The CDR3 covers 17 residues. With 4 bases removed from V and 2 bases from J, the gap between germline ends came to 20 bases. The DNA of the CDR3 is TGTGCCACCAGTGACAAAGCCCGGGAGCTGGGACCCTACGAGCAGTACTTC. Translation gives CATSDKARELGPYEQYF.

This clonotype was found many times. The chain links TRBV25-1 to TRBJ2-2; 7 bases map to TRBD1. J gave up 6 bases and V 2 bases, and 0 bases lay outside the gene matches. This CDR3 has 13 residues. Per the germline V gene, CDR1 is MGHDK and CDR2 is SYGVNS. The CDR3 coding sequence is TGTGCCAGCAGTGAACAGGGGGCCGGGGAGCTGTTTTTT. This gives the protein CASSEQGAGELFF. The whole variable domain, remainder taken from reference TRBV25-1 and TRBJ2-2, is EADIYQTPRYLVIGTGKKITLECSQTMGHDKMYWYQQDPGMELHLIHYSYGVNSTEKGDLSSESTVSRIRTEHFPLTLESARPSHTSQYLCASSEQGAGELFFGEGSRLTVL.

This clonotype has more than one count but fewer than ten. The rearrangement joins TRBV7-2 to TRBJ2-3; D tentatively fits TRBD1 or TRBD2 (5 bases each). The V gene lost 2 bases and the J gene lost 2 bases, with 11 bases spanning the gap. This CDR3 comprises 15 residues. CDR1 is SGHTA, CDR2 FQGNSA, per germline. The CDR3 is CASSLFGAYTDTQYF. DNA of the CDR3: TGTGCCAGCAGCTTATTCGGGGCCTACACAGATACGCAGTATTTT.

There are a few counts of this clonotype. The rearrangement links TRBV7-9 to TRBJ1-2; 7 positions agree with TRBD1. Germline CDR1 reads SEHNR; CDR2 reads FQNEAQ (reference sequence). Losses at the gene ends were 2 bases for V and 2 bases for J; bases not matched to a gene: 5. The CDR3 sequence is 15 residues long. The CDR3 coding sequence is TGTGCCAGCAGCTTATGGGAGACAGGGAACTATGGCTACACCTTC. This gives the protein CASSLWETGNYGYTF. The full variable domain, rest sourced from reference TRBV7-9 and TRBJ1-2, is DTGVSQNPRHKITKRGQNVTFRCDPISEHNRLYWYRQTLGQGPEFLTYFQNEAQLEKSRLLSDRFSAERPKGSFSTLEIQRTEQGDSAMYLCASSLWETGNYGYTFGSGTRLTVV.

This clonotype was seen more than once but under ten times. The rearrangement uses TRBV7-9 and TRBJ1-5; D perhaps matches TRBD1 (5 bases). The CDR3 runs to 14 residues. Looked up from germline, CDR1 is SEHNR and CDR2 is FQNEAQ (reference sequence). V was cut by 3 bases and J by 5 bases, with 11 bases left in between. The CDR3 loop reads CASSLEGGDQPQHF. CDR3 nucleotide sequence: TGTGCCAGCAGCTTGGAGGGAGGGGATCAGCCCCAGCATTTT. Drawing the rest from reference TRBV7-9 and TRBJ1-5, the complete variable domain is DTGVSQNPRHKITKRGQNVTFRCDPISEHNRLYWYRQTLGQGPEFLTYFQNEAQLEKSRLLSDRFSAERPKGSFSTLEIQRTEQGDSAMYLCASSLEGGDQPQHFGDGTRLSIL.

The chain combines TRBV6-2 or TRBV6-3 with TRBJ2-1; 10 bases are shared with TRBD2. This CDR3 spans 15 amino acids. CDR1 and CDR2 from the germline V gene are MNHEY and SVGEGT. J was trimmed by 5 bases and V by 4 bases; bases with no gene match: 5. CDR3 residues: CASSLAGGPNNEQFF. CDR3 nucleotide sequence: TGTGCCAGCAGTTTAGCGGGGGGTCCCAACAATGAGCAGTTCTTC.

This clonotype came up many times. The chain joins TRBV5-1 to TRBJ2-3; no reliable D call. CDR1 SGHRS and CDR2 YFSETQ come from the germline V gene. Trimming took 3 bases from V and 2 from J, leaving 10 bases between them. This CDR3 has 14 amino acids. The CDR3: CASSSDPNTDTQYF. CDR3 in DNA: TGCGCCAGCAGCTCGGACCCGAACACAGATACGCAGTATTTT.

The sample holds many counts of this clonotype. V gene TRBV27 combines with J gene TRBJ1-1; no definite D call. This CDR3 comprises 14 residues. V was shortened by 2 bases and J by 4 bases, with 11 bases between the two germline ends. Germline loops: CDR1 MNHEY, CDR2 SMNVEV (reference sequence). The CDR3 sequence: CASSLRALATEAFF. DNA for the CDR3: TGTGCCAGCAGTTTAAGGGCCCTAGCCACTGAAGCTTTCTTT.

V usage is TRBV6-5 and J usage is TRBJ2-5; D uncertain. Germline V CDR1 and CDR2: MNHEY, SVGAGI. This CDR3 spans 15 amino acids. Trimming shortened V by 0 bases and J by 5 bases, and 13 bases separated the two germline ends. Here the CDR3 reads CASSYSNIASETQYF. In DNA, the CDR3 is TGTGCCAGCAGTTACTCGAATATAGCCTCGGAGACCCAGTACTTC.

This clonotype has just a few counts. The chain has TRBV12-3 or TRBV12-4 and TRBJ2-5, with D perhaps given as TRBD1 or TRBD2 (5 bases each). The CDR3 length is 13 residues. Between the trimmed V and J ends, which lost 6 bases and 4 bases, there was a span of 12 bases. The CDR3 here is CASRGASGETQYF. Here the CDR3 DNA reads TGTGCCAGCAGAGGGGCCAGCGGAGAGACCCAGTACTTC.

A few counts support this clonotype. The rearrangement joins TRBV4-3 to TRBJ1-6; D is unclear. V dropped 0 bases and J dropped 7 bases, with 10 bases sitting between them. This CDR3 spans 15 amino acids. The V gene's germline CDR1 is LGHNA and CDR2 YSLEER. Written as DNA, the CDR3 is TGCGCCAGCAGCCAAGATCGGGTGGAGAATTCACCCCTCCACTTT. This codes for CASSQDRVENSPLHF.

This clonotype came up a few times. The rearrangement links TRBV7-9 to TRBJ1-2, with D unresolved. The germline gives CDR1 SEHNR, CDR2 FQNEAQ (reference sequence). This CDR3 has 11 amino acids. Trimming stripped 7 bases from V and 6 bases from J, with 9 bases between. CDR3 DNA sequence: TGTGCCAGCACTGATGGGGATGGCTACACCTTC. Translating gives CASTDGDGYTF.

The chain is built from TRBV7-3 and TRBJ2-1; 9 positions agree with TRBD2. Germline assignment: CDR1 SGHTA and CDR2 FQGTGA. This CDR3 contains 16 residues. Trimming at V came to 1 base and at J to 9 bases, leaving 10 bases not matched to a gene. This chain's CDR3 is CASSLNVGLAGLEQFF. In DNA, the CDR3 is TGTGCCAGCAGCTTAAACGTTGGGCTAGCGGGGCTTGAGCAGTTCTTC. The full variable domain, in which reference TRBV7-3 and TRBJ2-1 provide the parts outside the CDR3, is GAGVSQTPSNKVTEKGKYVELRCDPISGHTALYWYRQSLGQGPEFLIYFQGTGAADDSGLPNDRFFAVRPEGSVSTLKIQRTERGDSAVYLCASSLNVGLAGLEQFFGPGTRLTVL.

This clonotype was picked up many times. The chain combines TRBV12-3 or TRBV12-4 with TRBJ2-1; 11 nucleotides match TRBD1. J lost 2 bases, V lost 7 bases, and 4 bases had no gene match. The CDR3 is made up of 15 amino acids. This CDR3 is CASTLDRGPYNEQFF. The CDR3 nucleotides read TGTGCCAGCACCTTGGACAGGGGGCCCTACAATGAGCAGTTCTTC.

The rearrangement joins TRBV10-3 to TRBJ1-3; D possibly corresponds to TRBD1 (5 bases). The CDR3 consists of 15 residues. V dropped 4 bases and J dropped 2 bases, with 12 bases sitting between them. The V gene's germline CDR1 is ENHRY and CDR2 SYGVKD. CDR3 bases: TGTGCCATCAGTGCGGGGGACTTGGCTGGAAACACCATATATTTT. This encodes CAISAGDLAGNTIYF.

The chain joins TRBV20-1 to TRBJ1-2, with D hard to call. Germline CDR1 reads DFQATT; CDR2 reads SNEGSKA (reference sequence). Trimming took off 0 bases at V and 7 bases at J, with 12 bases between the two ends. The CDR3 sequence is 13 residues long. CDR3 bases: TGCAGTGCTAGAGATCGCGATCATAGTGGCTACACCTTC. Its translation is CSARDRDHSGYTF.

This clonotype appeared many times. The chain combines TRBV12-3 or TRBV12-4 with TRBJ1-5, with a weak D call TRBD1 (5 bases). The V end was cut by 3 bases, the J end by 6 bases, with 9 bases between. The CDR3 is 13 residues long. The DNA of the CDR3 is TGTGCCAGCAGTTTTGGTAGGGGTCAGCCCCAGCATTTT. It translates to CASSFGRGQPQHF.

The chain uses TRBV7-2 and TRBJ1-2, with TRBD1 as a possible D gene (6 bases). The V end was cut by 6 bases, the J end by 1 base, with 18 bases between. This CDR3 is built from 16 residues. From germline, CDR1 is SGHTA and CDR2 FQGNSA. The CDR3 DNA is TGTGCCAGCAGGCCCCAGACAGGTGGTTTTAACTATGGCTACACCTTC. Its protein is CASRPQTGGFNYGYTF. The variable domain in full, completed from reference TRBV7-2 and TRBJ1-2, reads GAGVSQSPSNKVTEKGKDVELRCDPISGHTALYWYRQSLGQGLEFLIYFQGNSAPDKSGLPSDRFSAERTGGSVSTLTIQRTQQEDSAVYLCASRPQTGGFNYGYTFGSGTRLTVV.

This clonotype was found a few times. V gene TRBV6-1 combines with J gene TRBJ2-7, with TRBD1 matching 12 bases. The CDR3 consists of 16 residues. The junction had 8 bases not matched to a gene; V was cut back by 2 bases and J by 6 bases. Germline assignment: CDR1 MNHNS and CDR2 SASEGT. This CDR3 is CASSESRVGQGAEQYV. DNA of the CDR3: TGTGCCAGCAGTGAATCCCGGGTGGGACAGGGGGCCGAGCAGTACGTC.

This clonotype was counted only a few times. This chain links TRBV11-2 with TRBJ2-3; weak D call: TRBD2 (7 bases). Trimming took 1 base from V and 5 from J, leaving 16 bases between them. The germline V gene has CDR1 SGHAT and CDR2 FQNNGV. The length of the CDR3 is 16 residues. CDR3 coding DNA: TGTGCCAGCAGCTTAGCGGGGGGCCGCAGCGGAGATACGCAGTATTTT. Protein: CASSLAGGRSGDTQYF.

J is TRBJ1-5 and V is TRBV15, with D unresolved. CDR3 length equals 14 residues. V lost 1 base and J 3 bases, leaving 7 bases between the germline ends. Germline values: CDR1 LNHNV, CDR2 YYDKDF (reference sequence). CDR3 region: CATSRVRDNQPQHF. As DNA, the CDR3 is TGTGCCACCAGCAGAGTCCGGGACAATCAGCCCCAGCATTTT.

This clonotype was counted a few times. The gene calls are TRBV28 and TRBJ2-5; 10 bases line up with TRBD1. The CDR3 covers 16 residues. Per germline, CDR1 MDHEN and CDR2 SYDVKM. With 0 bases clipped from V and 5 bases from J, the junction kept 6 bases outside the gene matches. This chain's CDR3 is CASSLWGATGGETQYF. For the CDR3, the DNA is TGTGCCAGCAGTTTATGGGGGGCGACAGGGGGCGAGACCCAGTACTTC. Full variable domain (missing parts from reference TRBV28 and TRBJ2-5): DVKVTQSSRYLVKRTGEKVFLECVQDMDHENMFWYRQDPGLGLRLIYFSYDVKMKEKGDIPEGYSVSREKKERFSLILESASTNQTSMYLCASSLWGATGGETQYFGPGTRLLVL.

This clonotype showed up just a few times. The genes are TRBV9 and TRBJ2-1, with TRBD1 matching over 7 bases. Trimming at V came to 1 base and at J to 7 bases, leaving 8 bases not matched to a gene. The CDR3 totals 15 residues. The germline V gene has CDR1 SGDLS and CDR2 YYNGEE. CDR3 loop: CASSVLAGGRNEQFF. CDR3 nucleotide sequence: TGTGCCAGCAGCGTATTGGCAGGGGGTAGGAATGAGCAGTTCTTC.